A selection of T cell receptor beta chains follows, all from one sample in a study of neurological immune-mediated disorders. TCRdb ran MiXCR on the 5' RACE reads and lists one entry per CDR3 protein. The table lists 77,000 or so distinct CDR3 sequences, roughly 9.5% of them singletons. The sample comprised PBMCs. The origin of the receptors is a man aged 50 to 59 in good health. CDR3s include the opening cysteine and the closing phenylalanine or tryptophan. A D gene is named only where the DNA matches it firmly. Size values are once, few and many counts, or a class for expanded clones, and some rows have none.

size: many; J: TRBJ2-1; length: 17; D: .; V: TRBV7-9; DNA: TGTGCCAGCAGCTTAGGGCTAGCCCCAAGCTCCTACAATGAGCAGTTCTTC; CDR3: CASSLGLAPSSYNEQFF
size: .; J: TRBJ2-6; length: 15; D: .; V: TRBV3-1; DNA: TGTGCCAGCAGCCAAGACACGACTGGGGCCAATGTCCTGACTTTC; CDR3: CASSQDTTGANVLTF
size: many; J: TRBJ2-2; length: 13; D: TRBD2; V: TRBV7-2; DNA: TGTGCCAGCAGCTCGAGCGGGAGTGGGGAGCTGTTTTTT; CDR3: CASSSSGSGELFF
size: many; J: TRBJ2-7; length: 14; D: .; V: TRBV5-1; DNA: TGCGCCAGCAGCCCCGGGGGAGCGCTTTACGAGCAGTACTTC; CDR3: CASSPGGALYEQYF
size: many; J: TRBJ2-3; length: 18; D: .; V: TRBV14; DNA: TGTGCCAGCAGCCAAGAGTTGGTGACGGGAACTAGCACAGATACGCAGTATTTT; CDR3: CASSQELVTGTSTDTQYF
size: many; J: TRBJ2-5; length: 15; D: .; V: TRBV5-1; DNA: TGCGCCAGCAGCTTGGTGGTCGGGAGAGGTGAGACCCAGTACTTC; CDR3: CASSLVVGRGETQYF
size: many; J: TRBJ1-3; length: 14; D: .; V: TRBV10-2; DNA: TGCGCCAGCAGTGGAGAGCGCTCTGGAAACACCATATATTTT; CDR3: CASSGERSGNTIYF
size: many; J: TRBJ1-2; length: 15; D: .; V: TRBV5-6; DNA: TGTGCCAGCAGCTTGAGATCGGCGGGAAGTTATGGCTACACCTTC; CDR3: CASSLRSAGSYGYTF
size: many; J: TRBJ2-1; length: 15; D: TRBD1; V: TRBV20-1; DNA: TGCAGTGCTACCCCGGGACAGACCCCTTACAATGAGCAGTTCTTC; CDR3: CSATPGQTPYNEQFF
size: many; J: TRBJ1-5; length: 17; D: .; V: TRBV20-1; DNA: TGCAGTGCTAGAGCCTCTTTTAGAGACTTTGGCAATCAGCCCCAGCATTTT; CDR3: CSARASFRDFGNQPQHF
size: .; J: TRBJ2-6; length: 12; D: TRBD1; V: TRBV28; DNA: TGTGTCAGCAGTTTCGGGACAGACGTCCTGACTTTC; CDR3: CVSSFGTDVLTF
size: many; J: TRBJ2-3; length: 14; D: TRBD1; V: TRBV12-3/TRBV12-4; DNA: TGTGCCAGCACCCGGACAGGACTCACAGATACGCAGTATTTT; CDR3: CASTRTGLTDTQYF
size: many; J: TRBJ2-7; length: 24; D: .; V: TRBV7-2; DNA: TGTGCCAGCAGCCTACCGGGACAGGGCGTGACAAACGGACTAGCGGCTAGGTCTCCCTACGAGCAGTACTTC; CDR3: CASSLPGQGVTNGLAARSPYEQYF
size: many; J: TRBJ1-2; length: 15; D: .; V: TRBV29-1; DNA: TGCAGCGTCGACTCTTTCGGAGGAGCTAACTATGGCTACACCTTC; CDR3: CSVDSFGGANYGYTF
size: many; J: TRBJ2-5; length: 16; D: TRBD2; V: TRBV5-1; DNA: TGCGCCAGCAACCTCGGGGGGACTAGGTTAGAGGAGACCCAGTACTTC; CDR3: CASNLGGTRLEETQYF
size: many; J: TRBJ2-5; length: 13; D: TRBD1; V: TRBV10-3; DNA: TGTGCCATCAGCAGGACAGGTCAAGAGACCCAGTACTTC; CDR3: CAISRTGQETQYF
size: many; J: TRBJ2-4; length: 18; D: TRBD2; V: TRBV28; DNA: TGTGCCAGCAGGCCAACCGCAGCGGGGGGGTTAGCCAAAAACATTCAGTACTTC; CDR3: CASRPTAAGGLAKNIQYF
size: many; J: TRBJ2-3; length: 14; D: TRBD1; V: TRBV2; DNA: TGTGCCAGCAGAATTGACAGGGGAACAGATACGCAGTATTTT; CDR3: CASRIDRGTDTQYF
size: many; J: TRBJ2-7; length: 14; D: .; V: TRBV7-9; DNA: TGTGCCGGCGTGCGGGTGTCGGGAGCCTACGAGCAGTACTTC; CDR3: CAGVRVSGAYEQYF
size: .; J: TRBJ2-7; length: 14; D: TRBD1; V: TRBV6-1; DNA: TGTGCCGGGACCTCGGGGACAGGGACCTACGAGCAGTACTTC; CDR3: CAGTSGTGTYEQYF
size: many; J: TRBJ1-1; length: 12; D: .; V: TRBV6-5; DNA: TGTGCCAGCAGTTCCAGGAACACTGAAGCTTTCTTT; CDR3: CASSSRNTEAFF
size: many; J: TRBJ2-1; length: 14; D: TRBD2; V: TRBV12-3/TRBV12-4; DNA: TGTGCCAGCAGTCTGGGACTAGCGGGGTGGGAGCAGTTCTTC; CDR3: CASSLGLAGWEQFF
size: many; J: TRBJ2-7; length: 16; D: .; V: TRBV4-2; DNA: TGTGCCAGCAGCCTCCGAGCGGACGGGGACTCCTACGAGCAGTACTTC; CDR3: CASSLRADGDSYEQYF
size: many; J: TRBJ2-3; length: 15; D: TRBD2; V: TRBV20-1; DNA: TGCAGTGCTCTCGGACTAGGCATAAGCACAGATACGCAGTATTTT; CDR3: CSALGLGISTDTQYF
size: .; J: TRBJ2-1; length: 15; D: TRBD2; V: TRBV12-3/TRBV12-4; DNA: TGTGCCAGCAGCCCATCGACTAGCGGCCACAATGAGCAGTTCTTC; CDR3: CASSPSTSGHNEQFF
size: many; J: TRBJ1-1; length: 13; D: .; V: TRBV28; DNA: TGTGCCAGCAGTTTATCCTCTATCACTGAAGCTTTCTTT; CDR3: CASSLSSITEAFF
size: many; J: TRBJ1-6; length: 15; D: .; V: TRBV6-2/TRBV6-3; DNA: TGTGCCAGCAGCCCCCAGGGGTTCGGAAATTCACCCCTCCACTTT; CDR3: CASSPQGFGNSPLHF
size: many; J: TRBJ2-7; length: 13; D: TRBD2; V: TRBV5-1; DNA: TGCGCCAGCAGCCCACCGCGGGGGTCCGAGCAGTACTTC; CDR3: CASSPPRGSEQYF
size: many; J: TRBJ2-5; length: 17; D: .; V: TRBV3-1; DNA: TGTGCCAGCAGCCAAGAGATTAGCATACCAGAACAAGAGACACAGTACTTC; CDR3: CASSQEISIPEQETQYF
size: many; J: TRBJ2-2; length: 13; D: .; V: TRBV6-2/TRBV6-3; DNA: TGTGCCAGCGGGATTGAAAACACCGGGGAGCTGTTTTTT; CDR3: CASGIENTGELFF
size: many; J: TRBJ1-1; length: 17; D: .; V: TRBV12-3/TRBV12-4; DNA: TGTGCCAGCAGTTTGTTCGGGGGGCAGGTAAGGAGGACTGAAGCTTTCTTT; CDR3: CASSLFGGQVRRTEAFF
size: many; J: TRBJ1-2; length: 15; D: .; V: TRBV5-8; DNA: TGTGCCAGCAGCTTGGAAAGGCTTCCTAACTATGGCTACACCTTC; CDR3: CASSLERLPNYGYTF
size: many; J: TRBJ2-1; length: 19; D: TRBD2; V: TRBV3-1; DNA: TGTGCCAGCAGCCGAAACGCCCAACCTAGCGGGGGGGCCGTCAATGAGCAGTTCTTC; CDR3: CASSRNAQPSGGAVNEQFF
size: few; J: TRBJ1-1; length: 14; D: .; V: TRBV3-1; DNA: TGTGCCAGCAGCCTGGACGGTATGAGGACTGAAGCTTTCTTT; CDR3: CASSLDGMRTEAFF
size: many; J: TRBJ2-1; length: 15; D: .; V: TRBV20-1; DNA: TGCAGTGCTAGAGACCTGACTAGAGGGAACAATGAGCAGTTCTTC; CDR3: CSARDLTRGNNEQFF
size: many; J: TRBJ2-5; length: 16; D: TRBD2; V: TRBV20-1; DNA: TGCAGTGCTAGGGGGACTAGCGAGGGGGCACAAGAGACCCAGTACTTC; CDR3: CSARGTSEGAQETQYF
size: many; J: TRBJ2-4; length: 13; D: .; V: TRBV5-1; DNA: TGCGCCAGCAGCTTGGGGGGAAGCAACATTCAGTACTTC; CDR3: CASSLGGSNIQYF
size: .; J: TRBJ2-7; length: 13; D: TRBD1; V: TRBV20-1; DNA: TGCAGTGCTGAGGACAGGGGAACCTACGAGCAGTACTTC; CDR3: CSAEDRGTYEQYF
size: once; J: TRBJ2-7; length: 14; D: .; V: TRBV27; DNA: TGTGCCAGCCGGCGGCTAGCTGATTACTACGAGCAGTACTTC; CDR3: CASRRLADYYEQYF
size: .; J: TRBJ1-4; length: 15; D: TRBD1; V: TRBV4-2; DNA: TGTGCCAGCAGCCAAGGGGACAGGATGAATGAAAAACTGTTTTTT; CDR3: CASSQGDRMNEKLFF
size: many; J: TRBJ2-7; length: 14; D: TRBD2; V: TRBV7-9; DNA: TGTGCCAGCATGGTGGGTAGCGGGCTGTACGAGCAGTACTTC; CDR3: CASMVGSGLYEQYF
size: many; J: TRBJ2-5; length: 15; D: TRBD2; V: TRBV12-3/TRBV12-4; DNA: TGTGCCAGCAGTTTATGGCGGGGGGGCCAGGAGACCCAGTACTTC; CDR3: CASSLWRGGQETQYF
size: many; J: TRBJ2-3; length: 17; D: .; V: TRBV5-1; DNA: TGCGCCAGCAGCTTGTTCCCTGGGGGATCTGACACAGATACGCAGTATTTT; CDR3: CASSLFPGGSDTDTQYF
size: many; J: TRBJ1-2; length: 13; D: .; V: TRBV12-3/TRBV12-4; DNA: TGTGCCAGCAGTTCCACAGATTACTATGGCTACACCTTC; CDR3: CASSSTDYYGYTF
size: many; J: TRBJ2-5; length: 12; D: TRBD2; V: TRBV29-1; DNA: TGCAGCGTTGAACTAGCGGAAGAGACCCAGTACTTC; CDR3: CSVELAEETQYF